These 13 T cell receptor beta chains came from one sample sequenced in a study of control samples from healthy donors and cancer patients. Profiled with immunoSEQ multiplex PCR; TCRdb holds only in-frame clones, not every one. The table lists 150,000 to 200,000 clones, just over 85% of them singletons, with more than 1.5% in the top ten. Sequencing input: blood. The receptors derive from a man between 18 and 35 years old in good health.

The chain combines TRBV19 with TRBJ2-3; TRBD2 matches 7 bases. Unmatched junction bases numbered 7, after V lost 3 bases and J lost 1 base. The CDR3 sequence is 16 residues long. Germline assignment: CDR1 LNHDA and CDR2 SQIVND (reference sequence). The CDR3 protein is CASSINWGGGTDTQYF. CDR3 DNA sequence: TGTGCCAGTAGTATCAACTGGGGAGGGGGCACAGATACGCAGTATTTT.

The rearrangement uses TRBV2 and TRBJ2-2; D is uncertain. The length of the CDR3 is 16 residues. V was shortened by 0 bases and J by 4 bases, with 12 bases between the two germline ends. In germline, CDR1 is SNHLY, CDR2 FYNNEI. This CDR3 reads CASSEASVGPTGELFF. The CDR3 nucleotides read TGTGCCAGCAGTGAAGCCTCGGTAGGGCCCACCGGGGAGCTGTTTTTT.

The chain joins TRBV3-1 (or the pseudogene TRBV3-2) to TRBJ2-1, with a possible D match to TRBD1 (5 bases). This CDR3 contains 15 residues. Trimming stripped 4 bases from V and 2 bases from J, with 12 bases between. CDR1 is LGHDT and CDR2 is YNNKEL in the germline V gene (reference sequence). CDR3 amino acids: CASSPIGQAYNEQFF. The CDR3 DNA reads TGTGCCAGCAGCCCGATCGGACAAGCCTACAATGAGCAGTTCTTC.

The gene calls are TRBV9 and TRBJ2-3; no reliable D call. V shed 3 bases and J shed 6 bases, with 8 bases lying between them. The CDR3 has 12 residues. Per the germline V gene, CDR1 is SGDLS and CDR2 is YYNGEE. The CDR3 DNA sequence: TGTGCCAGCAGCGCCGGGCGGGATACGCAGTATTTT. Translation: CASSAGRDTQYF. The full variable domain, in which reference TRBV9 and TRBJ2-3 provide the parts outside the CDR3, is DSGVTQTPKHLITATGQRVTLRCSPRSGDLSVYWYQQSLDQGLQFLIQYYNGEERAKGNILERFSAQQFPDLHSELNLSSLELGDSALYFCASSAGRDTQYFGPGTRLTVL.

This chain uses TRBV5-4 with TRBJ1-2; D is undetermined. Germline values: CDR1 SGHNT, CDR2 YYREEE (reference sequence). Deletions cut 4 bases from V and 0 bases from J, with 7 bases between. CDR3 size: 13 residues. The CDR3, as DNA: TGTGCCAGCAGCCCGGACTCTAACTATGGCTACACCTTC. This sequence encodes CASSPDSNYGYTF.

The chain has TRBV19 and TRBJ2-1, with TRBD2 as a possible D gene (6 bases). Germline CDR1 reads LNHDA; CDR2 reads SQIVND (reference sequence). Trimming took 1 base from V and 7 from J, leaving 8 bases between them. The CDR3 runs to 13 residues. The CDR3 coding sequence is TGTGCCAGTAGTATAGGGCTAGCGAATGAGCAGTTCTTC. As protein: CASSIGLANEQFF. Full variable domain (remainder filled in from reference TRBV19 and TRBJ2-1): DGGITQSPKYLFRKEGQNVTLSCEQNLNHDAMYWYRQDPGQGLRLIYYSQIVNDFQKGDIAEGYSVSREKKESFPLTVTSAQKNPTAFYLCASSIGLANEQFFGPGTRLTVL.

The chain links TRBV6-5 to TRBJ2-3; 13 positions match TRBD2. V lost 6 bases and J lost 3; bases outside the gene matches: 0. CDR3 length equals 14 residues. Germline assignment: CDR1 MNHEY and CDR2 SVGAGI. DNA of the CDR3: TGTGCCAGCAGGGGACTAGCGGGGACAGATACGCAGTATTTT. Protein sequence: CASRGLAGTDTQYF.

V and J are TRBV27 and TRBJ2-7; D is unresolved. From germline, CDR1 is MNHEY and CDR2 SMNVEV (reference sequence). V was trimmed by 2 bases and J by 0 bases, leaving 5 bases between them. CDR3 length equals 13 residues. The CDR3 here is CASSLQVSYEQYF. The DNA for the CDR3 is TGTGCCAGCAGTTTACAGGTCTCCTACGAGCAGTACTTC.

V and J are TRBV5-6 and TRBJ1-1; TRBD1 matches at 9 bases. CDR1 is SGHDT, CDR2 YYEEEE, per germline. The CDR3 runs to 14 residues. The V gene end was trimmed by 4 bases and the J gene end by 5 bases; junction bases not matched to a gene: 6. The CDR3 nucleotides are TGTGCCAGCAGCACGGGACAGGGAGGGACTGAAGCTTTCTTT. This sequence encodes CASSTGQGGTEAFF.

The V call is TRBV6-5, the J call TRBJ1-5; D is ambiguous. The CDR3 totals 15 residues. Germline values: CDR1 MNHEY, CDR2 SVGAGI. V shed 6 bases and J shed 0 bases, with 12 bases lying between them. CDR3 nucleotide sequence: TGTGCCAGCAGCCCGAGGACCGATAGCAATCAGCCCCAGCATTTT. It yields the protein CASSPRTDSNQPQHF.

This chain joins TRBV6-6 and TRBJ2-3; D call uncertain. V lost 8 bases and J 5 bases, leaving 11 bases between the germline ends. This CDR3 contains 12 residues. Germline V gene sequence: CDR1 MNHNY, CDR2 SVGAGI (reference sequence). The CDR3 spells CASLGLRDTQYF. Here the CDR3 DNA reads TGTGCCAGCTTGGGTTTGAGAGATACGCAGTATTTT.

The gene calls are TRBV6-5 and TRBJ2-7, with D possibly being TRBD1 (6 bases). Germline V lookup: CDR1 MNHEY, CDR2 SVGAGI. The CDR3 sequence is 13 residues long. V was pared by 1 base and J by 4 bases, with 8 bases between. The CDR3 region is CASSYYQGYEQYF. CDR3 nucleotide sequence: TGTGCCAGCAGTTACTACCAGGGGTACGAGCAGTACTTC.

This chain links TRBV24-1 with TRBJ1-6; 9 bases fit TRBD1. Germline V gene data show CDR1 as KGHDR and CDR2 as SFDVKD. Trimming at V came to 4 bases and at J to 7 bases, leaving 4 bases not matched to a gene. The CDR3 is 15 amino acids. In DNA, the CDR3 is TGTGCCACCAGTGAGGGACAGGGTGCCAATTCACCCCTCCACTTT. Amino acid sequence: CATSEGQGANSPLHF.